This T cell receptor (beta chain) was recorded in a study of Tregs in tolerant kidney transplant recipients. Study-wide results and caveats: For some patients, primers changed over time, blocking nucleotide-level comparison. Activated donor B cell expansion appeared to reveal the most relevant donor-specific TCRbeta repertoire.

A word on this clone: Its specificity is unknown. The CDR3 end falls 3 residues outside the read, so it is completed with the germline J gene.

This table comes from immunoSEQ multiplex PCR, and its TCRdb copy is limited to in-frame clones, with some not included. Its clone listing holds 25,000 or so clones. The germline V gene encodes CDR1 LNHDA and CDR2 SQIVND (reference sequence). CDR3 length equals 16 residues. With V trimmed by 9 bases and J by 1 base, 4 bases remained unmatched. Mixed chimerism was transient after nonmyeloablative marrow transplants from related graft donors. The TCR originated in a human patient who received a combined kidney and bone marrow transplant. T cells may partly derive from the graft donor. This rearrangement joins TRBV19 to TRBJ1-6, with 12 bases aligning to TRBD1. The sample here was CD4+ T cells from blood (PBMCs), taken 6 months after the transplant. The part of the CDR3 DNA that was read is TGTGCCAGCCGGGACAGGGGGCAATCCTATAATTCACCC. This gives the protein CASRDRGQSYNSP. The whole CDR3 protein reads CASRDRGQSYNSPLHF.